This T cell receptor beta chain was identified in a study of CD8 T cells in Susac syndrome. CDR3 length equals 14 residues. Trimming took 7 bases from V and 6 from J; bases not matched to a gene: 12. Looked up from germline, CDR1 is SNHLY and CDR2 is FYNNEI. When the RNA was reverse transcribed, random hexamers were used with an input of roughly 0.45 to 1 ug. Across 54 Vbeta and 13 Jbeta, TCR beta CDR3 was amplified with immunoSEQ multiplex PCR. One entry per CDR3 protein results from TCRdb running MiXCR on the immunoSEQ multiplex PCR reads. Of around 180,000 distinct CDR3 sequences in the sample, approximately 95% were seen once. This clonotype occurred a few times.

The TCR sequence derives from a human donor with multiple sclerosis. The sequencing input was CD4+ T cells from PBMCs. V usage is TRBV2 and J usage is TRBJ2-7; 7 bases align to TRBD2. The CDR3, as DNA: TGTGCCAGCACCGAAGAAGGGAGGGGCGGCGAGCAGTACTTC. This encodes CASTEEGRGGEQYF.